Presented here are 23 T cell receptor beta chains from one specimen sequenced in a study of vaccination and CD4 T cells after COVID-19. Regarding treatment: approximately nine-day PBMC culture with coronavirus spike peptide pools or control peptides (ViraFEST assay). These receptors have no identified antigens. Researchers used the Oncomine TCR Beta short-read assay to sequence DNA from cultured CD4+ T cells. TCRdb re-analysed the PCR reads in MiXCR, keeping a single row per CDR3 protein. The sample contains fewer than 15,000 distinct CDR3 sequences, 58% of which appear only once. This material consisted of cultured CD4+ T cells from blood, taken after SARS-CoV-2 vaccination. The source of these receptors is a human donor with COVID-19.

The J gene is TRBJ1-5, the V gene TRBV20-1; D gene ambiguous. The CDR3 is 16 residues long. V was shortened by 5 bases and J by 4 bases, with 21 bases between the two germline ends. CDR1 DFQATT and CDR2 SNEGSKA come from the germline V gene (reference sequence). This CDR3 is CSAAVTVGFDNQPQHF. For the CDR3, the DNA is TGCAGTGCTGCGGTCACGGTGGGTTTTGATAATCAGCCCCAGCATTTT.

J is TRBJ2-3 and V is TRBV24-1; D gene ambiguous. The germline CDR1 and CDR2 sequences are KGHDR and SFDVKD. CDR3 length: 14 amino acids. Trimming left V 4 bases short and J 4 bases short, with 11 bases between. The chain's CDR3 is CATSEFGPADTQYF. The CDR3 region has the DNA TGTGCCACCAGTGAATTCGGACCCGCAGATACGCAGTATTTT.

The table lists this clonotype with a count of one. The gene calls are TRBV12-5 and TRBJ2-1, with D unclear. Germline lookup yields CDR1 LGHNT and CDR2 FRNRAP. Trimming took off 2 bases at V and 8 bases at J, with 13 bases between the two ends. The CDR3 is 14 residues long. This chain's CDR3 is CASGLKGSMDEQFF. The CDR3 DNA reads as TGTGCTAGTGGTTTGAAAGGGTCGATGGATGAGCAGTTCTTC.

The genes are TRBV28 and TRBJ1-2; a weak D match, TRBD1 (5 bases). Trimming cost V 2 bases and J 2 bases, with 6 bases left between them. Germline CDR1 MDHEN, CDR2 SYDVKM. CDR3 length: 13 amino acids. The CDR3 here is CASSLGGNYGYTF. CDR3 nucleotide sequence: TGTGCCAGCAGTTTAGGGGGGAACTATGGCTACACCTTC.

The chain couples TRBV11-3 to TRBJ1-2; D gene ambiguous. The germline V gene encodes CDR1 SGHNT and CDR2 YENEEA. CDR3 length equals 13 residues. Trimming stripped 2 bases from V and 4 bases from J, with 8 bases between. The CDR3 here is CASSLTHGYGYTF. DNA for the CDR3: TGTGCCAGCAGCTTAACTCACGGCTATGGCTACACCTTC.

The chain uses TRBV5-4 and TRBJ2-5; D perhaps matches TRBD1 (6 bases). There are 13 residues in the CDR3. Looked up from germline, CDR1 is SGHNT and CDR2 is YYREEE (reference sequence). V was clipped by 4 bases and J by 5 bases, with 12 bases between them. For the CDR3, the DNA is TGTGCCAGCAGCGTACAGGGCAGGGAGACCCAGTACTTC. As protein: CASSVQGRETQYF.

The chain combines TRBV20-1 with TRBJ2-5; TRBD1 matches at 10 bases. V gave up 3 bases and J gave up 5 bases; unmatched junction bases: 9. The germline V gene encodes CDR1 DFQATT and CDR2 SNEGSKA (reference sequence). This CDR3 is built from 15 residues. The CDR3 coding sequence is TGCAGTGCTAGCAATATGGGGACAGGGGAGGAGACCCAGTACTTC. Its protein is CSASNMGTGEETQYF.

This chain links TRBV20-1 with TRBJ2-7; a possible D gene is TRBD2 (6 bases). Looked up from germline, CDR1 is DFQATT and CDR2 is SNEGSKA (reference sequence). V was trimmed by 1 base and J by 2 bases, leaving 15 bases between them. The CDR3 contains 15 residues. In DNA form, the CDR3 reads TGCAGTGCTAGAGTGGCGGGAATAAACACCTACGAGCAGTACTTC. The encoded protein is CSARVAGINTYEQYF.

The chain has TRBV20-1 and TRBJ2-3, with 12 bases aligning to TRBD2. The CDR3 consists of 16 residues. V trimming: 3 bases; J trimming: 5 bases; junction bases outside the gene matches: 9. The germline CDR1 and CDR2 sequences are DFQATT and SNEGSKA (reference sequence). Here the CDR3 reads CSARGLAGGLQDTQYF. The CDR3, as DNA: TGCAGTGCTAGGGGCCTAGCGGGGGGGCTTCAAGATACGCAGTATTTT.

The chain links TRBV6-1 to TRBJ1-2; 8 nucleotides align to TRBD1. Germline CDR1 MNHNS, CDR2 SASEGT. Trimming removed 5 bases from V and 8 bases from J; junction bases left unmatched: 16. The CDR3 consists of 16 residues. The CDR3 loop is CASSYLIWTGSTGYTF. In DNA, the CDR3 is TGTGCCAGCAGTTACCTTATTTGGACAGGGTCTACCGGCTACACCTTC.

The chain couples TRBV7-6 to TRBJ1-1; D gene unclear. Per the germline V gene, CDR1 is SGHVS and CDR2 is FNYEAQ. V was pared by 0 bases and J by 3 bases, with 8 bases between. This CDR3 has 14 amino acids. The chain's CDR3 is CASSLASGDTEAFF. The CDR3 nucleotides read TGTGCCAGCAGCTTAGCGAGCGGAGACACTGAAGCTTTCTTT.

The gene calls are TRBV20-1 and TRBJ2-7; D possibly matches TRBD1 or TRBD2 (5 bases each). The V end lost 4 bases, the J end lost 7 bases, and 17 bases lay between the germline ends. Germline values: CDR1 DFQATT, CDR2 SNEGSKA (reference sequence). This CDR3 has 13 amino acids. CDR3 protein: CSATQTGAGEQYF. CDR3 in DNA: TGCAGTGCTACCCAGACCGGGGCGGGTGAGCAGTACTTC.

The chain recombines TRBV6-1 with TRBJ1-6; TRBD1 might be the D (6 bases). CDR1 is MNHNS, CDR2 SASEGT, per germline. The CDR3 extends over 15 amino acids. The V gene lost 5 bases and the J gene lost 9 bases, with 17 bases spanning the gap. CDR3 coding DNA: TGTGCCAGCAGTCGGACAGCCGCTGATAGTTCACCCCTCCACTTT. Its translation is CASSRTAADSSPLHF.

The V and J genes are TRBV11-3 and TRBJ2-3; the match to TRBD2 covers 10 bases. Germline CDR1 and CDR2: SGHNT and YENEEA. The CDR3 loop spans 12 amino acids. V trimming: 4 bases; J trimming: 15 bases; junction bases outside the gene matches: 7. In DNA form, the CDR3 reads TGTGCCAGCAGCTCCTCTAGCGGGGGCCCATATTTT. It specifies CASSSSSGGPYF.

This clonotype was found a few times. The chain couples TRBV11-3 to TRBJ2-3; D not certain. V was trimmed by 0 bases and J by 0 bases, leaving 7 bases between them. CDR3 length: 15 amino acids. Germline V gene data show CDR1 as SGHNT and CDR2 as YENEEA. The CDR3, as DNA: TGTGCCAGCAGCTTAGATCATGGAAGCACAGATACGCAGTATTTT. Translating it yields CASSLDHGSTDTQYF. The whole variable domain, filled in from reference TRBV11-3 and TRBJ2-3, reads EAGVVQSPRYKIIEKKQPVAFWCNPISGHNTLYWYLQNLGQGPELLIRYENEEAVDDSQLPKDRFSAERLKGVDSTLKIQPAELGDSAVYLCASSLDHGSTDTQYFGPGTRLTVL.

By its share, this clonotype is medium-sized. CDR3 sequence reads: CASTIRLAGNGEQYF. The DNA of the CDR3 is TGTGCCAGCACTATCCGACTAGCGGGGAATGGCGAGCAGTACTTC. V gene TRBV6-2 or TRBV6-3 combines with J gene TRBJ2-7; 11 bases are a match to TRBD2. With V trimmed by 7 bases and J by 6 bases, 11 bases remained unmatched. Germline V gene data show CDR1 as MNHEY and CDR2 as SVGEGT. This CDR3 region has 15 residues.

V is TRBV6-5 and J is TRBJ1-1; weak D call: TRBD1 (5 bases). Germline V gene lookup returns CDR1 MNHEY and CDR2 SVGAGI. The CDR3 runs 14 residues. Trimming removed 3 bases at V and 6 bases at J, with 14 bases between. As DNA, the CDR3 is TGTGCCAGCAGTTATTTGGGGCGCCAGGCTGAAGCTTTCTTT. Protein product: CASSYLGRQAEAFF.

The rearrangement links TRBV2 to TRBJ1-6, with D unclear. Germline V gives CDR1 SNHLY, CDR2 FYNNEI. V gave up 4 bases and J gave up 13 bases, with 11 bases separating them. The CDR3 has 12 amino acids. The CDR3 spells CASSVRGSPLHF. The CDR3 bases are TGTGCCAGCAGTGTCAGAGGATCGCCCCTCCACTTT.

The V and J genes are TRBV5-1 and TRBJ2-7; the match to TRBD1 covers 8 bases. Germline CDR1 and CDR2: SGHRS and YFSETQ. The ends lost 5 bases at V and 2 bases at J; junction bases unmatched: 6. The CDR3 is 14 residues long. In nucleotides, the CDR3 is TGCGCCAGCAGACGGGGGACAGGCGCCTACGAGCAGTACTTC. Amino acids: CASRRGTGAYEQYF.

The chain is built from TRBV6-5 and TRBJ2-5; TRBD2 agrees at 8 bases. From germline, CDR1 is MNHEY and CDR2 SVGAGI. J was trimmed by 3 bases and V by 0 bases; bases with no gene match: 9. The CDR3 consists of 17 residues. The CDR3 protein is CASSYSPSGGGEETQYF. The CDR3 DNA reads as TGTGCCAGCAGTTACTCGCCGAGCGGGGGCGGAGAAGAGACCCAGTACTTC.

In DNA form, the CDR3 reads TGTGCCAGCAGCTCCGGGACAGACTATGGCTACACCTTC. This translates into CASSSGTDYGYTF. V is TRBV5-4 and J is TRBJ1-2, with 7 nucleotides matching TRBD1. The CDR3 spans 13 residues. V gave up 3 bases and J gave up 3 bases; unmatched junction bases: 2. Germline V gene data show CDR1 as SGHNT and CDR2 as YYREEE (reference sequence).

The J gene is TRBJ2-6, the V gene TRBV2, with 10 bases aligning to TRBD1. J gave up 8 bases and V 5 bases, and 9 bases lay outside the gene matches. The germline gives CDR1 SNHLY, CDR2 FYNNEI. The CDR3 consists of 16 residues. The CDR3 protein is CASSPPGTGVSNVLTF. CDR3 in DNA: TGTGCCAGCAGTCCTCCCGGGACAGGGGTATCCAACGTCCTGACTTTC.

V gene TRBV19 combines with J gene TRBJ2-7, with D possibly TRBD1 on 5 matching bases. The CDR3 totals 14 residues. Germline CDR1 LNHDA, CDR2 SQIVND (reference sequence). V was clipped by 4 bases and J by 4 bases, with 14 bases between them. Written as DNA, the CDR3 is TGTGCCAGTAGTACGATCGGGCAGGGTTACGAGCAGTACTTC. Amino acids: CASSTIGQGYEQYF.